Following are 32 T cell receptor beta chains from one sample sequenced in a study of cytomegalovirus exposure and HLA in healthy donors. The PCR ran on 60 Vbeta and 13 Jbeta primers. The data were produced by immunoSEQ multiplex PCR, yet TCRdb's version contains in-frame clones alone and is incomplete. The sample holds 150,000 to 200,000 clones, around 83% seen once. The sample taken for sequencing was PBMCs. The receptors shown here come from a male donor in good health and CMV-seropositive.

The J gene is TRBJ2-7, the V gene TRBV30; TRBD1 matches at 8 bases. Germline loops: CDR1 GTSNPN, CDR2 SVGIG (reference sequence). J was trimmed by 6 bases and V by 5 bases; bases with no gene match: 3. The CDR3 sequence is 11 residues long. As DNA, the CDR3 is TGTGCCTGGGACAGGGGATCCGAGCAGTACTTC. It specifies CAWDRGSEQYF.

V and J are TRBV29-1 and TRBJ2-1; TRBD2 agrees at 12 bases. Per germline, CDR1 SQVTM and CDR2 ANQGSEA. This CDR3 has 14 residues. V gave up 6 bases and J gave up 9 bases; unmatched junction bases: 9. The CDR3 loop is CSVPRTSGVSEQFF. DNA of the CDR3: TGCAGCGTCCCTCGGACTAGCGGGGTCAGTGAGCAGTTCTTC.

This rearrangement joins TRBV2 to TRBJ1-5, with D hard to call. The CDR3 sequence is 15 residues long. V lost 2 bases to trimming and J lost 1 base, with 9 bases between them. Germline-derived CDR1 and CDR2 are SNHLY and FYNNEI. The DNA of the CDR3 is TGTGCCAGCAGTGAAATGGGAGTAAGCAATCAGCCCCAGCATTTT. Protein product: CASSEMGVSNQPQHF.

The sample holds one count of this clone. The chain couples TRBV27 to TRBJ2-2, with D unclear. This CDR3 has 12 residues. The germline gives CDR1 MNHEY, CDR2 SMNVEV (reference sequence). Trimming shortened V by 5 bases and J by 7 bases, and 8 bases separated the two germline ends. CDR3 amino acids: CASSLRFGELFF. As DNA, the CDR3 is TGTGCCAGCAGTCTCAGGTTCGGGGAGCTGTTTTTT.

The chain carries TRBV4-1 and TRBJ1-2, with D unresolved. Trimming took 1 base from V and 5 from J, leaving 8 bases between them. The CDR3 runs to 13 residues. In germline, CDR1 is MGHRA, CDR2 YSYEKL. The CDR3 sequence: CASSQGGFYGYTF. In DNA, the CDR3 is TGCGCCAGCAGCCAAGGAGGGTTTTATGGCTACACCTTC.

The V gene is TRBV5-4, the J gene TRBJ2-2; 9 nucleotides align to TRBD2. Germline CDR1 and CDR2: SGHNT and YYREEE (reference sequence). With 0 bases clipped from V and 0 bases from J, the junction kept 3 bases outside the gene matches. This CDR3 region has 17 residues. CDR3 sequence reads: CASSLGSGGPNTGELFF. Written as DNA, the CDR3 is TGTGCCAGCAGCTTGGGTAGCGGGGGACCGAACACCGGGGAGCTGTTTTTT.

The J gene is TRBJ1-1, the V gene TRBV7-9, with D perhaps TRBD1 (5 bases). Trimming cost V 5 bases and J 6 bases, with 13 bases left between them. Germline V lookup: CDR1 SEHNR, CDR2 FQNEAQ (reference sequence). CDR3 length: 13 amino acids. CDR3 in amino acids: CASSPGQAAEAFF. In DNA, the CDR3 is TGTGCCAGCAGCCCAGGGCAGGCCGCTGAAGCTTTCTTT.

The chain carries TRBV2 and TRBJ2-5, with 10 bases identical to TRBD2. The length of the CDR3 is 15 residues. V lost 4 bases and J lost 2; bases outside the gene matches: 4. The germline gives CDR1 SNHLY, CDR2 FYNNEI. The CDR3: CASSVLAGSQETQYF. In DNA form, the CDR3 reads TGTGCCAGCAGTGTACTAGCGGGAAGTCAAGAGACCCAGTACTTC.

The CDR3 DNA follows: TGTGCCAGCAGCGTAGGGGGCGGGGGGAACACCGGGGAGCTGTTTTTT. This translates into CASSVGGGGNTGELFF. The chain is built from TRBV9 and TRBJ2-2, with 7 bases aligning to TRBD2. V lost 0 bases to trimming and J lost 1 base; unmatched junction nucleotides: 3. The CDR3 has 16 amino acids. CDR1 and CDR2 from the germline V gene are SGDLS and YYNGEE.

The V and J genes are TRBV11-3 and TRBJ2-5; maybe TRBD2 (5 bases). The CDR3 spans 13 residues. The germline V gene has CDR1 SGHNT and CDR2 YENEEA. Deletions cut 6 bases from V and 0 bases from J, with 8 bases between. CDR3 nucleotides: TGTGCCAGCAGTCCGGGATACCAAGAGACCCAGTACTTC. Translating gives CASSPGYQETQYF. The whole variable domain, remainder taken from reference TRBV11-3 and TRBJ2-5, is EAGVVQSPRYKIIEKKQPVAFWCNPISGHNTLYWYLQNLGQGPELLIRYENEEAVDDSQLPKDRFSAERLKGVDSTLKIQPAELGDSAVYLCASSPGYQETQYFGPGTRLLVL.

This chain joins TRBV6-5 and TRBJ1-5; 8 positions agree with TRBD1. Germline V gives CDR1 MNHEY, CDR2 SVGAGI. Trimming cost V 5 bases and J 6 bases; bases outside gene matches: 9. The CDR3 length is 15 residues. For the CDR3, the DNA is TGTGCCAGCAGTCGCGGACAGGGCATTGGTCAGCCCCAGCATTTT. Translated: CASSRGQGIGQPQHF.

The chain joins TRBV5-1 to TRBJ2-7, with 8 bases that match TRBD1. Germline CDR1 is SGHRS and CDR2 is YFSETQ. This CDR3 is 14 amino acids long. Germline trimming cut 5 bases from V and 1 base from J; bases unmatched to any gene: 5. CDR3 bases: TGCGCCAGCAGTGGGACAGGCGGGTCCTACGAGCAGTACTTC. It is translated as CASSGTGGSYEQYF.

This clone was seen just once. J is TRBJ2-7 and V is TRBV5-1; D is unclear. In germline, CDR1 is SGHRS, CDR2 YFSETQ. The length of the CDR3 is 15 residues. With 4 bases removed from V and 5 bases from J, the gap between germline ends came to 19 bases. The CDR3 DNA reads TGCGCCAGCAGCATTAAAGTCCCGGGTTTTGACGAGCAGTACTTC. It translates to CASSIKVPGFDEQYF. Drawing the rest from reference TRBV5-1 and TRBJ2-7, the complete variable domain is KAGVTQTPRYLIKTRGQQVTLSCSPISGHRSVSWYQQTPGQGLQFLFEYFSETQRNKGNFPGRFSGRQFSNSRSEMNVSTLELGDSALYLCASSIKVPGFDEQYFGPGTRLTVT.

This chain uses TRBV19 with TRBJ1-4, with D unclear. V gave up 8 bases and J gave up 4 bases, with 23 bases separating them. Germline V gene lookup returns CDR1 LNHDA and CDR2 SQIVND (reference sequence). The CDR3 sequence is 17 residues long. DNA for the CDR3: TGTGCCAGTGCAGATCTGAGGCAGCAAGTTTTTAATGAAAAACTGTTTTTT. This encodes CASADLRQQVFNEKLFF.

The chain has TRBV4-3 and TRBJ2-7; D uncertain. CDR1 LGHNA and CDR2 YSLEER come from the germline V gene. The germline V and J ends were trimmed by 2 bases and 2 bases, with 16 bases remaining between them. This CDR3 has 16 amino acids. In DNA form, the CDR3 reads TGCGCCAGCAGCCAACTCCACGACTCCGTTACCTACGAGCAGTACTTC. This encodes CASSQLHDSVTYEQYF.

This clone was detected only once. DNA for the CDR3: TGTGCCTCCAACGCAAACACTAACAATGAGCAGTTCTTC. As protein: CASNANTNNEQFF. This chain joins TRBV6-6 and TRBJ2-1; D is ambiguous. Trimming pared 11 bases from V and 5 bases from J, leaving 16 bases between. The CDR3 is made up of 13 amino acids. CDR1 and CDR2 from the germline V gene are MNHNY and SVGAGI (reference sequence).

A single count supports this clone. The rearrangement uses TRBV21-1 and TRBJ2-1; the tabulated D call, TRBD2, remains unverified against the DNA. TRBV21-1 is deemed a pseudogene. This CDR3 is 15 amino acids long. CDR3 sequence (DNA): TGTGCCAGCACCAATAAGGACGACCGGGGCAATGAGCAGTTCTTC. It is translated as CASTNKDDRGNEQFF.

The CDR3 region has the DNA TGTGCCAGCAGCTTAGGGTCACCGAGCTCCTACAATGAGCAGTTCTTC. Protein: CASSLGSPSSYNEQFF. The chain carries TRBV7-6 and TRBJ2-1; D is unclear. Germline assignment: CDR1 SGHVS and CDR2 FNYEAQ. The V end lost 1 base, the J end lost 0 bases, and 10 bases lay between the germline ends. This CDR3 has 16 residues.

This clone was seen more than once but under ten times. The CDR3 DNA sequence: TGCACCAGCAGCCAAGATAGAAAGGGGGCGAGGGGAAACACCATATATTTT. It encodes CTSSQDRKGARGNTIYF. The V gene is TRBV1, the J gene TRBJ1-3; no DNA check was done on the table's D call, TRBD1. TRBV1 is flagged as a pseudogene. This CDR3 has 17 residues.

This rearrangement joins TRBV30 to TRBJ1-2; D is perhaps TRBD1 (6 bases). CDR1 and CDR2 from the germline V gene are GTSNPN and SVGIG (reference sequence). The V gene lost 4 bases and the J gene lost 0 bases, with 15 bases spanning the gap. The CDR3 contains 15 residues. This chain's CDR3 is CAWTFGQLSNYGYTF. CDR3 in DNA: TGTGCCTGGACCTTTGGACAGCTCTCTAACTATGGCTACACCTTC.

DNA for the CDR3: TGTGCCAGCAGTTCAGAAATCTATGGCTACACCTTC. This codes for CASSSEIYGYTF. The rearrangement links TRBV28 to TRBJ1-2; D ambiguous. Looked up from germline, CDR1 is MDHEN and CDR2 is SYDVKM. There are 12 residues in the CDR3. The V and J ends lost 4 bases and 4 bases respectively, with 7 bases between them.

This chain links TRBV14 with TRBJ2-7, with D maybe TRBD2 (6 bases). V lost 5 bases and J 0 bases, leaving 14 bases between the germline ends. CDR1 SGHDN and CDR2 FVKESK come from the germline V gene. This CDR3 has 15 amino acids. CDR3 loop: CASSAYGGSSYEQYF. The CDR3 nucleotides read TGTGCCAGCAGCGCCTACGGAGGGAGCTCCTACGAGCAGTACTTC.

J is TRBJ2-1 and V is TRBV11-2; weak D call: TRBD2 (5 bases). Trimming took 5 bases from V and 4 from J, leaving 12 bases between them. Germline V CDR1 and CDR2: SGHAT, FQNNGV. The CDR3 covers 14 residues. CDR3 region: CASSLSGEYNEQFF. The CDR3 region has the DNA TGTGCCAGCAGCCTCTCCGGGGAGTACAATGAGCAGTTCTTC.

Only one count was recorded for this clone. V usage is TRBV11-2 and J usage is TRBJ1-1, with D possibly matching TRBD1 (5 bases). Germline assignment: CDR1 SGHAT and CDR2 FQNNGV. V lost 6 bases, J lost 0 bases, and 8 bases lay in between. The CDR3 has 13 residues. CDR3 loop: CASSAGLNTEAFF. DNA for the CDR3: TGTGCCAGCAGTGCAGGGCTGAACACTGAAGCTTTCTTT.

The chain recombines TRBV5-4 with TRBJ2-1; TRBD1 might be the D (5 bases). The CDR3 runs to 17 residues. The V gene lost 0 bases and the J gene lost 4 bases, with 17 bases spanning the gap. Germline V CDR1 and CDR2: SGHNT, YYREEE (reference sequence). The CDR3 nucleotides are TGTGCCAGCAGCTTGGCCTGGGGAAGGGGCTGGTACAATGAGCAGTTCTTC. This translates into CASSLAWGRGWYNEQFF.

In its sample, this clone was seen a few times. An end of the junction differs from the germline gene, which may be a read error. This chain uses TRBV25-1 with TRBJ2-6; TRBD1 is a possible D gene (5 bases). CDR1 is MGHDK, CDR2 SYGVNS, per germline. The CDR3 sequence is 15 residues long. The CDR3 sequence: CASSESVSGANGLTF. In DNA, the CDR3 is TGTGCCAGCAGTGAATCGGTCTCTGGGGCCAACGGCCTGACTTTC.

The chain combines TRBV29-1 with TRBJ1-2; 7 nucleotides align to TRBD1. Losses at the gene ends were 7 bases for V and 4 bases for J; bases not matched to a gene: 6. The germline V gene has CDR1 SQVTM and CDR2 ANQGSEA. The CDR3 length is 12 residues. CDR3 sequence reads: CSAGGQIYGYTF. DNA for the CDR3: TGCAGCGCCGGGGGACAGATCTATGGCTACACCTTC. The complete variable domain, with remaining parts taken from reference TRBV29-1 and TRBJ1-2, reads SAVISQKPSRDICQRGTSLTIQCQVDSQVTMMFWYRQQPGQSLTLIATANQGSEATYESGFVIDKFPISRPNLTFSTLTVSNMSPEDSSIYLCSAGGQIYGYTFGSGTRLTVV.

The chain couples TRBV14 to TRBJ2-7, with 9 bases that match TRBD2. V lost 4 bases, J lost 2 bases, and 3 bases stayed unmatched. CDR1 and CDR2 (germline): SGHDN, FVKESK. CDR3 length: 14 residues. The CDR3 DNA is TGTGCCAGCAGCCGGGCTAGCGGGACCTACGAGCAGTACTTC. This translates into CASSRASGTYEQYF.

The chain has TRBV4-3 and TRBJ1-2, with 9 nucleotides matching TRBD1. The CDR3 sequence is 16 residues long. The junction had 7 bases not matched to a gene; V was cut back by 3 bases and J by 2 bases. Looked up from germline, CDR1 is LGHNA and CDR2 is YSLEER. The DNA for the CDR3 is TGCGCCAGCAGCCACTCCGGGACAGGGAACAACTATGGCTACACCTTC. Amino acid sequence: CASSHSGTGNNYGYTF.

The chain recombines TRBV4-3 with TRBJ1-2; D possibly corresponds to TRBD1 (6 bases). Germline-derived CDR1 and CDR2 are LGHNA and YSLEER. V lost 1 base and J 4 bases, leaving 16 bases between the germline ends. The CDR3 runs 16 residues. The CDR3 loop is CASSQAEQGVGYGYTF. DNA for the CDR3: TGCGCCAGCAGCCAAGCCGAACAGGGCGTCGGCTATGGCTACACCTTC.

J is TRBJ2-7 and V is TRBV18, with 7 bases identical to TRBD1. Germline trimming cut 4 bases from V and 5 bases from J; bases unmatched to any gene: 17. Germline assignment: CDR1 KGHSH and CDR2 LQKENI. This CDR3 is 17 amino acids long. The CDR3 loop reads CASSRQTGIVGHDEQYF. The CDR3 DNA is TGTGCCAGCTCACGACAGACAGGGATCGTCGGTCATGACGAGCAGTACTTC.

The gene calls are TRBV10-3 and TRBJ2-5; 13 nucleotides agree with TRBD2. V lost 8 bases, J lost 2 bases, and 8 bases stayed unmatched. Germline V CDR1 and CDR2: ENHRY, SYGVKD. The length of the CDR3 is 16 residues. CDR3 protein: CAIGMGLAGIQETQYF. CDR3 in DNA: TGTGCCATCGGAATGGGACTAGCGGGGATACAAGAGACCCAGTACTTC.